A selection of T cell receptor beta chains follows, all from one sample in a study of T cell changes during pregnancy in multiple sclerosis. Profiled with immunoSEQ multiplex PCR; TCRdb holds only in-frame clones, not every one. The sample shows fewer than 85,000 clones, around 90% of them seen only once. This specimen was peripheral blood, taken in the first trimester of pregnancy. Receptors originate from a female donor in good health, enrolled as a control in a pregnancy study. Each CDR3 is given without its conserved first and last residue. A clone size is listed for some rows: how often the clone was seen (once, few, many), or a class if it is expanded.

J: TRBJ2-5; V: TRBV5-1; size: NA; CDR3: ASSAGTLRVETQY
J: TRBJ2-7; V: TRBV28; size: once; CDR3: ASSSTGRDYEQY
J: TRBJ2-3; V: TRBV19; size: NA; CDR3: ASSAMRLATSTDTQY
J: TRBJ2-2; V: TRBV5-1; size: NA; CDR3: ASSSGLAGGPGELF
J: TRBJ1-5; V: TRBV12-5; size: NA; CDR3: ASQGQRNQPQH
J: TRBJ2-7; V: TRBV2; size: NA; CDR3: ASSPSPGGEQY
J: TRBJ1-4; V: TRBV5-1; size: NA; CDR3: ASSTGIGEKLF
J: TRBJ2-1; V: TRBV7-2; size: NA; CDR3: ASSSRMTTGNNEQF
J: TRBJ2-7; V: TRBV11-2; size: NA; CDR3: ASVGQSSYEQY
J: TRBJ2-2; V: TRBV18; size: NA; CDR3: ASSPQRPGLAIGELF
J: TRBJ2-7; V: TRBV5-1; size: NA; CDR3: ASSSGGAAYEQY
J: TRBJ2-1; V: TRBV7-9; size: NA; CDR3: ASSPEQGSNEQF
J: TRBJ2-3; V: TRBV5-6; size: NA; CDR3: ASSREDADTQY
J: TRBJ2-1; V: TRBV18; size: NA; CDR3: ASSPRQDSYNEQF
J: TRBJ2-3; V: TRBV5-1; size: NA; CDR3: ASSWQTSGRADTQY
J: TRBJ2-7; V: TRBV5-1; size: NA; CDR3: ASSKMGQGNEQY
J: TRBJ1-1; V: TRBV2; size: NA; CDR3: ASSVTGEAF
J: TRBJ2-1; V: TRBV13; size: once; CDR3: ASTIGLAGAEQF
J: TRBJ2-1; V: TRBV5-6; size: NA; CDR3: ASSLVFNEQF
J: TRBJ2-7; V: TRBV6-1; size: NA; CDR3: ASSIRGSTSYEQY
J: TRBJ2-1; V: TRBV7-8; size: NA; CDR3: ASSLRLGYDNEQF
J: TRBJ2-3; V: TRBV7-2; size: NA; CDR3: ASSSAPTSGSTDTQY
J: TRBJ1-5; V: TRBV18; size: NA; CDR3: ASSPPGPNQPQH
J: TRBJ2-7; V: TRBV5-1; size: NA; CDR3: ASSLAGQDFGEQY
J: TRBJ2-3; V: TRBV6-1; size: NA; CDR3: ASSEASQVRTDTQY